In this sample, the clone carrying this T cell receptor beta chain turned up many times. Antigen unknown. Trimming cost V 4 bases and J 8 bases, with 18 bases left between them. This CDR3 has 16 amino acids. In germline, CDR1 is LGHDT, CDR2 YNNKEL (reference sequence). This sample is part of a study of early T cells in non-severe SARS-CoV-2 infection. The overall study: Sequencing input comprised bulk RNA from unsorted whole blood; chain pairing was not available.

Points from the study as a whole: Anti-spike CD8 specificities were favored by VDJdb matching, whose results missed private and CD4 specificities.

Unique molecular identifiers were attached to individual cDNA molecules. TCRdb reprocessed the 5' RACE reads with MiXCR, giving one entry per CDR3 protein. The data contain some 87,000 distinct CDR3 sequences, 12% to 15% of them singletons. Sequences were obtained from whole blood. This clonotype originated in an adult who was a healthcare worker with PCR-confirmed SARS-CoV-2 infection or an uninfected control (not recorded which). The rearrangement uses TRBV3-1 and TRBJ1-6; possibly TRBD1 for D (6 bases). This chain's CDR3 is CASSPTGTIRDSPLHF. The CDR3, as DNA: TGTGCCAGCAGCCCTACCGGGACAATAAGGGATTCACCCCTCCACTTT.